The rows below give T cell receptor beta chains drawn from one sample of a study of vaccination and CD4 T cells after COVID-19. For these receptors, no antigen is known. MiXCR, run by TCRdb on the PCR reads, gives a single entry per CDR3 protein. The sample has about 4,000 distinct CDR3 sequences, about 43% seen once. Material for sequencing was CD4+ T cells from blood, cultured in vitro. Receptors were obtained from a human donor who had recovered from COVID-19. CDR3s include the opening cysteine and the closing phenylalanine or tryptophan. Fields, in order: D gene, clone size, V gene, J gene, CDR3 DNA, CDR3 protein. The D gene is left open where the match is weak. For some rows the clone size is stated as once, few or many, or as a class when expanded; others skip it.

d_call: .; clone_size: .; v_call: TRBV15; j_call: TRBJ1-2; cdr3_nt: TGTGCCACCAGCAGGGGCGGACTCCCCACTTATGGCTACACCTTC; cdr3_aa: CATSRGGLPTYGYTF
d_call: TRBD2; clone_size: few; v_call: TRBV20-1; j_call: TRBJ2-3; cdr3_nt: TGCAGTGCTAGAGCACTAGCGGGGGGCGCGCAGTATTTT; cdr3_aa: CSARALAGGAQYF
d_call: .; clone_size: .; v_call: TRBV2; j_call: TRBJ1-1; cdr3_nt: TGTGCCAGCAGAAGACAGTCGTCGAACACTGAAGCTTTCTTT; cdr3_aa: CASRRQSSNTEAFF
d_call: .; clone_size: few; v_call: TRBV7-9; j_call: TRBJ2-3; cdr3_nt: TGTGCCAGCACCTACAGCACAGATACGCAGTATTTT; cdr3_aa: CASTYSTDTQYF
d_call: .; clone_size: .; v_call: TRBV7-9; j_call: TRBJ2-5; cdr3_nt: TGTGCCAGCAGCTTAGACAGGCAAGAGACCCAGTACTTC; cdr3_aa: CASSLDRQETQYF
d_call: TRBD1; clone_size: few; v_call: TRBV7-3; j_call: TRBJ2-6; cdr3_nt: TGTGCCAGCCGGGACAGCGCCCACTCTGGGGCCAACGTCCTGACTTTC; cdr3_aa: CASRDSAHSGANVLTF
d_call: .; clone_size: .; v_call: TRBV12-3/TRBV12-4; j_call: TRBJ2-5; cdr3_nt: TGTGCCAGCAGTTTAAACAGGCAAGAGACCCAGTACTTC; cdr3_aa: CASSLNRQETQYF
d_call: TRBD2; clone_size: .; v_call: TRBV11-3; j_call: TRBJ2-5; cdr3_nt: TGTGCCAGCAGTTCCGGACTAGCGGGATTGGAGACCCAGTACTTC; cdr3_aa: CASSSGLAGLETQYF
d_call: TRBD2; clone_size: .; v_call: TRBV19; j_call: TRBJ2-1; cdr3_nt: TGTGCCAGTAGTTCCCGACGGGGGGGCTCCTACAATGAGCAGTTCTTC; cdr3_aa: CASSSRRGGSYNEQFF
d_call: .; clone_size: .; v_call: TRBV20-1; j_call: TRBJ1-2; cdr3_nt: TGCAGTGCTAGAGCCCTCCGGGCGGGGGGGACCGGCTACACCTTC; cdr3_aa: CSARALRAGGTGYTF
d_call: TRBD2; clone_size: few; v_call: TRBV6-1; j_call: TRBJ2-3; cdr3_nt: TGTGCCAGAAGGGCGGGGGGGCGCCCAGATACGCAGTATTTT; cdr3_aa: CARRAGGRPDTQYF
d_call: .; clone_size: .; v_call: TRBV7-9; j_call: TRBJ2-5; cdr3_nt: TGTGCCAGCACCCCTACGGCAGCAGAGACCCAGTACTTC; cdr3_aa: CASTPTAAETQYF
d_call: .; clone_size: .; v_call: TRBV20-1; j_call: TRBJ2-3; cdr3_nt: TGCAGTGCTAGAGGGGTAAAGGGGGGACACACGAGGGATACGCAGTATTTT; cdr3_aa: CSARGVKGGHTRDTQYF
d_call: TRBD2; clone_size: few; v_call: TRBV6-1; j_call: TRBJ2-3; cdr3_nt: TGTGCCAGCAGGGAAGGGACTAGCGGGAGCGCCACGCAGTATTTT; cdr3_aa: CASREGTSGSATQYF
d_call: TRBD2; clone_size: few; v_call: TRBV2; j_call: TRBJ2-3; cdr3_nt: TGTGCCAGCAGTGAACAAGCCGGTATAGCGGGGGGGGTAGATACGCAGTATTTT; cdr3_aa: CASSEQAGIAGGVDTQYF
d_call: TRBD1; clone_size: .; v_call: TRBV28; j_call: TRBJ1-5; cdr3_nt: TGTGCCAGCAGTCCTGGGACAGGGAGGGGTTTTGCCCAGCATTTT; cdr3_aa: CASSPGTGRGFAQHF
d_call: TRBD1; clone_size: .; v_call: TRBV7-3; j_call: TRBJ2-2; cdr3_nt: TGTGCCAGCAGGGGGACAGGGAGCACCGGGGAGCTGTTTTTT; cdr3_aa: CASRGTGSTGELFF
d_call: .; clone_size: .; v_call: TRBV7-9; j_call: TRBJ2-1; cdr3_nt: TGTGCCAGCAGCTTGGCGGGGGCCCTCAATGAGCAGTTCTTC; cdr3_aa: CASSLAGALNEQFF
d_call: TRBD2; clone_size: .; v_call: TRBV20-1; j_call: TRBJ2-5; cdr3_nt: TGCAGTGCTAGAGATCGGGGACTAGCGGGGGAAAGGTACCAAGAGACCCAGTACTTC; cdr3_aa: CSARDRGLAGERYQETQYF
d_call: TRBD2; clone_size: .; v_call: TRBV12-3/TRBV12-4; j_call: TRBJ2-1; cdr3_nt: TGTGCCAGCAGTTCCTCATATACTAGCGGGATGAGCTCCTACAATGAGCAGTTCTTC; cdr3_aa: CASSSSYTSGMSSYNEQFF
d_call: .; clone_size: .; v_call: TRBV7-9; j_call: TRBJ1-4; cdr3_nt: TGTGCCAGCAGCTTGGGGTCCGTCAATGAAAAACTGTTTTTT; cdr3_aa: CASSLGSVNEKLFF
d_call: .; clone_size: .; v_call: TRBV20-1; j_call: TRBJ1-2; cdr3_nt: TGCAGTGCTAGAGAAAAACAGCGCTATGGCTACACCTTC; cdr3_aa: CSAREKQRYGYTF
d_call: TRBD1; clone_size: .; v_call: TRBV7-9; j_call: TRBJ1-5; cdr3_nt: TGTGCCAGCAGCTTAGTCGGCAGCGAAGGGGGCTATAGCAATCAGCCCCAGCATTTT; cdr3_aa: CASSLVGSEGGYSNQPQHF
d_call: .; clone_size: .; v_call: TRBV6-1; j_call: TRBJ1-1; cdr3_nt: TGTGCCACCCGGGACGACCCTGAAGCTTTCTTT; cdr3_aa: CATRDDPEAFF
d_call: TRBD2; clone_size: few; v_call: TRBV5-1; j_call: TRBJ2-5; cdr3_nt: TGCGCCAGCAGCTTGTGGGTCCTGGCGGGGGGCCAAGAGACCCAGTACTTC; cdr3_aa: CASSLWVLAGGQETQYF
d_call: TRBD2; clone_size: large; v_call: TRBV4-1; j_call: TRBJ2-7; cdr3_nt: TGCGCCAGCAGACCCGGACTAGCGGGACGGAACGAGCAGTACTTC; cdr3_aa: CASRPGLAGRNEQYF
d_call: TRBD1; clone_size: .; v_call: TRBV14; j_call: TRBJ1-5; cdr3_nt: TGTGCCAGCAGCCAAGATGGGACAGACATCAATCAGCCCCAGCATTTT; cdr3_aa: CASSQDGTDINQPQHF
d_call: .; clone_size: few; v_call: TRBV7-9; j_call: TRBJ2-1; cdr3_nt: TGTGCCAGCAGCTGGGATGGGGGGCCCGGGCTTTTCTTC; cdr3_aa: CASSWDGGPGLFF
d_call: TRBD1; clone_size: .; v_call: TRBV15; j_call: TRBJ2-7; cdr3_nt: TGTGCCACCAGCAGGGGGGCCGGGACAGGGAATTACGAGCAGTACTTC; cdr3_aa: CATSRGAGTGNYEQYF
d_call: TRBD1; clone_size: .; v_call: TRBV24-1; j_call: TRBJ2-1; cdr3_nt: TGTGCCACCAGTGCGGGACAGGGCGAGCAGTTCTTC; cdr3_aa: CATSAGQGEQFF
d_call: .; clone_size: .; v_call: TRBV3-1; j_call: TRBJ1-2; cdr3_nt: TGTGCCAGCAGCCACTCAGGCAGGGGATATGGCTACACCTTC; cdr3_aa: CASSHSGRGYGYTF
d_call: .; clone_size: .; v_call: TRBV2; j_call: TRBJ2-5; cdr3_nt: TGTGCCAGCAGTGACACAGGGAGGGAGACCCAGTACTTC; cdr3_aa: CASSDTGRETQYF
d_call: TRBD2; clone_size: .; v_call: TRBV18; j_call: TRBJ2-1; cdr3_nt: TGTGCCAGCTCACAGGCGGGAGCCGGGTACAATGAGCAGTTCTTC; cdr3_aa: CASSQAGAGYNEQFF
d_call: .; clone_size: .; v_call: TRBV6-1; j_call: TRBJ2-3; cdr3_nt: TGTGCCAGCACAAAAACCGTAGCAGATACGCAGTATTTT; cdr3_aa: CASTKTVADTQYF
d_call: .; clone_size: .; v_call: TRBV5-4; j_call: TRBJ1-6; cdr3_nt: TGTGCCAGCAGCTTGCGGGCTGGGGCCCTCCACTTT; cdr3_aa: CASSLRAGALHF
d_call: .; clone_size: .; v_call: TRBV20-1; j_call: TRBJ1-1; cdr3_nt: TGCAGTGCTAGACCGGGGTGGGGCACTGAAGCTTTCTTT; cdr3_aa: CSARPGWGTEAFF
d_call: .; clone_size: .; v_call: TRBV5-1; j_call: TRBJ1-3; cdr3_nt: TGCGCCAGCAGCTTTGACGGCTCCTCTGGAAACACCATATATTTT; cdr3_aa: CASSFDGSSGNTIYF
d_call: .; clone_size: .; v_call: TRBV4-2; j_call: TRBJ1-2; cdr3_nt: TGTGCCAGCAGCCGCCTGGGGGTTAACTATGGCTACACCTTC; cdr3_aa: CASSRLGVNYGYTF
d_call: .; clone_size: few; v_call: TRBV5-1; j_call: TRBJ1-2; cdr3_nt: TGCGCCAGCAGCTTGGGCCAGGAAGACTATGGCTACACCTTC; cdr3_aa: CASSLGQEDYGYTF
d_call: TRBD2; clone_size: .; v_call: TRBV5-8; j_call: TRBJ2-7; cdr3_nt: TGTGCCAGCAGCCGGACTAGCGGGGAGGGGTGGGAGCAGTACTTC; cdr3_aa: CASSRTSGEGWEQYF
d_call: TRBD2; clone_size: .; v_call: TRBV20-1; j_call: TRBJ2-1; cdr3_nt: TGCAGTGTCAGACGTCTAGCGGGGGGGCGACGGAGCAATGAGCAGTTCTTC; cdr3_aa: CSVRRLAGGRRSNEQFF
d_call: .; clone_size: few; v_call: TRBV6-1; j_call: TRBJ1-6; cdr3_nt: TGTGCCAGCAAGCAAAGGGTCGCCTATAATTCACCCCTCCACTTT; cdr3_aa: CASKQRVAYNSPLHF
d_call: .; clone_size: once; v_call: TRBV6-5; j_call: TRBJ1-3; cdr3_nt: TGTGCCAGCAGTTACGACGCAGGGGAGGCCATATATTTT; cdr3_aa: CASSYDAGEAIYF
d_call: .; clone_size: .; v_call: TRBV2; j_call: TRBJ1-6; cdr3_nt: TGTGCCAGCAGTGAAGTCGGGGGAAGCTCCTATAATTCACCCCTCCACTTT; cdr3_aa: CASSEVGGSSYNSPLHF